This is a list of T cell receptor beta chains from one sample in a study of Graves' ophthalmopathy and Graves' hyperthyroidism. TCRdb processed the multiplex PCR reads anew with MiXCR; each CDR3 protein has one entry. Of over a million distinct CDR3 sequences listed, 36% are singletons. Specimen: peripheral blood or thyroid tissue (not recorded which). The source is an adult man with Graves' hyperthyroidism. Both conserved end residues are part of each CDR3. Each record gives: D gene, J gene, clone size, V gene, CDR3 DNA, CDR3 protein. A D gene is named only where the DNA matches it firmly. Clone size appears in some rows only: once, few, many, or a class for an expanded clone.

d_gene: TRBD2
j_gene: TRBJ2-5
abundance: many
v_gene: TRBV7-6
CDR3nt: TGTGCCAGCATCCTGACTAGCGGGGAGGAGACCCAGTACTTC
CDR3aa: CASILTSGEETQYF

d_gene: .
j_gene: TRBJ2-7
abundance: .
v_gene: TRBV20-1
CDR3nt: TGCAGTGCTAGTGTCGCCGGGGGTGGGAACTACGAGCAGTACTTC
CDR3aa: CSASVAGGGNYEQYF

d_gene: .
j_gene: TRBJ1-5
abundance: once
v_gene: TRBV19
CDR3nt: TGTGCCAGTAGTATTCCCCCCGGAACTAATCCACCCCAGCCCCAGCATTTT
CDR3aa: CASSIPPGTNPPQPQHF

d_gene: TRBD1
j_gene: TRBJ1-6
abundance: .
v_gene: TRBV10-3
CDR3nt: TGTGCCATCAGTGAGGGGACAGGGGGCAGTAATTCACCCCTCCACTTT
CDR3aa: CAISEGTGGSNSPLHF

d_gene: .
j_gene: TRBJ1-5
abundance: few
v_gene: TRBV20-1
CDR3nt: TGCAGTGCTATCGGAGGGGGCAATCAGCCCCAGCATTTT
CDR3aa: CSAIGGGNQPQHF

d_gene: TRBD1
j_gene: TRBJ1-4
abundance: .
v_gene: TRBV15
CDR3nt: TGTGCCACCAGCAGAGATGTAACAGGGGGCTCGAAGGAAAAACTGTTTTTT
CDR3aa: CATSRDVTGGSKEKLFF

d_gene: .
j_gene: TRBJ2-2
abundance: once
v_gene: TRBV29-1
CDR3nt: TGCAGCGTCCTTGCCCGACAGGCGAACACCGGGGAGCTGTCTTGG
CDR3aa: CSVLARQANTGELSW

d_gene: .
j_gene: TRBJ1-5
abundance: .
v_gene: TRBV7-8
CDR3nt: TGTGCCAGCAGCTTAGTCCGGGAAGGCCAGCCCCAGCATTTT
CDR3aa: CASSLVREGQPQHF

d_gene: .
j_gene: TRBJ1-5
abundance: .
v_gene: TRBV20-1
CDR3nt: TGCAGTGCTGGGAACACGGTCAATCAGCCCCAGCATTTT
CDR3aa: CSAGNTVNQPQHF

d_gene: TRBD1
j_gene: TRBJ1-1
abundance: many
v_gene: TRBV19
CDR3nt: TGTGCCAGTGGGGACAGGGGAGGGCCGAACACTGAAGCTTTCTTT
CDR3aa: CASGDRGGPNTEAFF

d_gene: .
j_gene: TRBJ1-6
abundance: few
v_gene: TRBV5-1
CDR3nt: TGCGCCAGCAGCTTGGCTAGACACCAGAAGTATTCACCCCTCCACTTT
CDR3aa: CASSLARHQKYSPLHF

d_gene: .
j_gene: TRBJ1-6
abundance: .
v_gene: TRBV9
CDR3nt: TGTGCCAGCAGCGTAGAGGGCCTTGGGGATTCACCCCTCCACTTT
CDR3aa: CASSVEGLGDSPLHF

d_gene: .
j_gene: TRBJ1-6
abundance: few
v_gene: TRBV7-9
CDR3nt: TGTGCCAGCAGCCCCAAGACAGAGAATTCACCCCTCCACTTT
CDR3aa: CASSPKTENSPLHF

d_gene: TRBD1
j_gene: TRBJ2-5
abundance: many
v_gene: TRBV10-3
CDR3nt: TGTGCCATCAGTATCCGCGGACAGGAAGAGACCCAGTACTTC
CDR3aa: CAISIRGQEETQYF

d_gene: TRBD1
j_gene: TRBJ1-5
abundance: .
v_gene: TRBV20-1
CDR3nt: TGCAGTGCTAGTGGCCACTCTGGACAGGGGAGCAATCAGCCCCAGCATTTT
CDR3aa: CSASGHSGQGSNQPQHF

d_gene: TRBD1
j_gene: TRBJ1-5
abundance: .
v_gene: TRBV20-1
CDR3nt: TGCAGTGCGGAGCCCATGATGATGGACAGGGTAAATAGCAATCAGCCCCAGCATTTT
CDR3aa: CSAEPMMMDRVNSNQPQHF

d_gene: .
j_gene: TRBJ1-4
abundance: .
v_gene: TRBV7-8
CDR3nt: TGTGCCAGCAGCTCCCGCTTGGGGCGTAAGGGCGAAAAACTGTTTTTT
CDR3aa: CASSSRLGRKGEKLFF

d_gene: TRBD1
j_gene: TRBJ1-1
abundance: many
v_gene: TRBV28
CDR3nt: TGTGCCAGCAGCGGAAACAGGGGGAAAGCTTTCTTT
CDR3aa: CASSGNRGKAFF

d_gene: .
j_gene: TRBJ1-5
abundance: many
v_gene: TRBV7-2
CDR3nt: TGTGCCAGCAGCGGGACCGAGAAGGATCAGCCCCAGCATTTT
CDR3aa: CASSGTEKDQPQHF

d_gene: .
j_gene: TRBJ2-7
abundance: .
v_gene: TRBV20-1
CDR3nt: TGCAGTCGGGGGGGACAGTTATACGAGCAGTACTTC
CDR3aa: CSRGGQLYEQYF

d_gene: TRBD2
j_gene: TRBJ2-2
abundance: many
v_gene: TRBV9
CDR3nt: TGCGCCAGCTCCGTAGCGGGAGGGAACACCGGGGAGCTGTTTTTT
CDR3aa: CASSVAGGNTGELFF

d_gene: .
j_gene: TRBJ1-5
abundance: many
v_gene: TRBV4-2
CDR3nt: TGTGCCAGCAGCCAAGACGGAGACAGCAATCAGCCCCAGCATTTT
CDR3aa: CASSQDGDSNQPQHF

d_gene: TRBD2
j_gene: TRBJ2-7
abundance: .
v_gene: TRBV7-3
CDR3nt: TGTGCCAGCAGCTCGGGACTAGTGGAGACCTACGAGCAGTACTTC
CDR3aa: CASSSGLVETYEQYF

d_gene: .
j_gene: TRBJ1-5
abundance: .
v_gene: TRBV7-2
CDR3nt: TGTGCCAGCAGCACCCGGTCGTTTGGGACCCAGCATTTT
CDR3aa: CASSTRSFGTQHF

d_gene: TRBD1
j_gene: TRBJ1-5
abundance: many
v_gene: TRBV20-1
CDR3nt: TGCAGTGCTAGAGATGACAGGGTTTTACATTTT
CDR3aa: CSARDDRVLHF

d_gene: .
j_gene: TRBJ1-1
abundance: .
v_gene: TRBV2
CDR3nt: TGTGCCAGTCGAAGGGCGGGAGACGCTTTCTTT
CDR3aa: CASRRAGDAFF

d_gene: .
j_gene: TRBJ1-1
abundance: .
v_gene: TRBV9
CDR3nt: TGTGCCAGCAGCCAGGATACACGTGAAGCTTTCTTT
CDR3aa: CASSQDTREAFF

d_gene: TRBD1
j_gene: TRBJ1-2
abundance: many
v_gene: TRBV7-8
CDR3nt: TGTGCCAGCAGCTCCGCCCGACAGGGGCGAGCACGAACCTATGGCTACACCTTC
CDR3aa: CASSSARQGRARTYGYTF

d_gene: .
j_gene: TRBJ1-2
abundance: many
v_gene: TRBV29-1
CDR3nt: TGCAGCGTTGAAGATGAGACCGTCTATGGCTACACCTTC
CDR3aa: CSVEDETVYGYTF

d_gene: .
j_gene: TRBJ2-5
abundance: many
v_gene: TRBV29-1
CDR3nt: TGCAGTGGAATGTGGGGAAAGACCCAGTACTTC
CDR3aa: CSGMWGKTQYF

d_gene: TRBD1
j_gene: TRBJ1-2
abundance: .
v_gene: TRBV5-1
CDR3nt: TGTGCCAGCAGCTTATATGGGGGACAGGGGCTTGGCTACACCTTC
CDR3aa: CASSLYGGQGLGYTF

d_gene: .
j_gene: TRBJ2-5
abundance: many
v_gene: TRBV7-9
CDR3nt: TGTGCCAGCAGCCTCCAAGTAGGGCTACAAGAGACCCAGTACTTC
CDR3aa: CASSLQVGLQETQYF

d_gene: .
j_gene: TRBJ2-5
abundance: .
v_gene: TRBV5-6
CDR3nt: TGTGCCAGCAGCTGGGGGGGCTCGTACCAAGAGACCCAGTACTTC
CDR3aa: CASSWGGSYQETQYF

d_gene: .
j_gene: TRBJ2-7
abundance: few
v_gene: TRBV13
CDR3nt: TGTGCCAGCAGCTTATGGGGGGGACAGATGGGGTCGGAGCAGTACTTC
CDR3aa: CASSLWGGQMGSEQYF

d_gene: .
j_gene: TRBJ2-2
abundance: many
v_gene: TRBV4-3
CDR3nt: TGCGCCAGCAGCCAAGATCGGGCCGGGGAGCTGTTTTTT
CDR3aa: CASSQDRAGELFF

d_gene: .
j_gene: TRBJ2-5
abundance: .
v_gene: TRBV4-1
CDR3nt: TGCGCCAGCAGCCAAGGGGCCAGGGAAGAGACCCAGTACTTC
CDR3aa: CASSQGAREETQYF

d_gene: .
j_gene: TRBJ1-1
abundance: few
v_gene: TRBV6-5
CDR3nt: TGTGCCCCCGGGCTACCCAGGGTGTTGAACACTGAAGCTTTCTTT
CDR3aa: CAPGLPRVLNTEAFF

d_gene: TRBD2
j_gene: TRBJ2-7
abundance: .
v_gene: TRBV20-1
CDR3nt: TGCAGTGCTAGAGGACTAGCGGTCTACGAGCAGTACTTC
CDR3aa: CSARGLAVYEQYF

d_gene: TRBD2
j_gene: TRBJ2-7
abundance: .
v_gene: TRBV7-9
CDR3nt: TGTGCCAGCAGCTTGACAGGGACTAGCGAAGAGCAGTACTTC
CDR3aa: CASSLTGTSEEQYF

d_gene: TRBD1
j_gene: TRBJ2-7
abundance: .
v_gene: TRBV29-1
CDR3nt: TGCAGCGCTATCCGGGACAGCTCCTACGAGCAGTACTTC
CDR3aa: CSAIRDSSYEQYF

d_gene: .
j_gene: TRBJ2-6
abundance: .
v_gene: TRBV20-1
CDR3nt: TGCAGTGCTAGTCTTGGGTTCGACTCTGTGACTGGGGCCAACGTCCTGACTTTC
CDR3aa: CSASLGFDSVTGANVLTF

d_gene: .
j_gene: TRBJ2-5
abundance: .
v_gene: TRBV5-6
CDR3nt: TGTGCCAGCAGACAGGGTTTATGGCAAGAGACCCAGTACTTC
CDR3aa: CASRQGLWQETQYF

d_gene: .
j_gene: TRBJ1-4
abundance: many
v_gene: TRBV2
CDR3nt: TGTGCCAGCAGCAAAACCGGGACGGTTAATGAAAAACTGTTTTTT
CDR3aa: CASSKTGTVNEKLFF

d_gene: .
j_gene: TRBJ1-1
abundance: many
v_gene: TRBV19
CDR3nt: TGTGCCAGTAGTCGTAGGGGTGTCACTGAAGCTTTCTTT
CDR3aa: CASSRRGVTEAFF

d_gene: .
j_gene: TRBJ1-4
abundance: many
v_gene: TRBV7-8
CDR3nt: TGTGCCAGCAGCTCCCGGACAGACGTTGCAACTAATGAAAAACTGTTTTTT
CDR3aa: CASSSRTDVATNEKLFF

d_gene: .
j_gene: TRBJ1-6
abundance: .
v_gene: TRBV10-1
CDR3nt: TGCGCCAGCAGTAATTTGAGGAGTTCACCCCTCCACTTT
CDR3aa: CASSNLRSSPLHF

d_gene: .
j_gene: TRBJ1-5
abundance: many
v_gene: TRBV20-1
CDR3nt: TGCAGTGCTAGTTCTCTGGAGGGGGACTATAGCAATCAGCCCCAGCATTTT
CDR3aa: CSASSLEGDYSNQPQHF

d_gene: TRBD1
j_gene: TRBJ2-7
abundance: .
v_gene: TRBV7-9
CDR3nt: TGTGCCAGCAGCTTAGCTACAGGGGTGCAGTACTTC
CDR3aa: CASSLATGVQYF

d_gene: .
j_gene: TRBJ2-7
abundance: many
v_gene: TRBV12-3/TRBV12-4
CDR3nt: TGTGCCAGCTCTGAACAGGCTTACGAGCAGTACTTC
CDR3aa: CASSEQAYEQYF

d_gene: .
j_gene: TRBJ1-1
abundance: once
v_gene: TRBV7-9
CDR3nt: TGTGCCAGCACCAGTAGTGAGAACAGGGTAACTGAAGCTTTCTTT
CDR3aa: CASTSSENRVTEAFF

d_gene: .
j_gene: TRBJ1-1
abundance: .
v_gene: TRBV20-1
CDR3nt: TGCAGTGCCTACAGTTTGAACACTGAAGCTTTCTTT
CDR3aa: CSAYSLNTEAFF

d_gene: .
j_gene: TRBJ1-1
abundance: .
v_gene: TRBV7-2
CDR3nt: TGTGCCAGCAGTTGGCCTAGTCAGGACACTGAAGCTTTCTTT
CDR3aa: CASSWPSQDTEAFF

d_gene: .
j_gene: TRBJ1-2
abundance: .
v_gene: TRBV7-7
CDR3nt: TGTGCCAGCAGCTCAACATTTCTTGATGGCTACACCTTC
CDR3aa: CASSSTFLDGYTF

d_gene: .
j_gene: TRBJ1-1
abundance: few
v_gene: TRBV4-1
CDR3nt: TGCGCCAGCAGCCAAGTCGGCAGGGGGAACACTGAAGCTTTCTTT
CDR3aa: CASSQVGRGNTEAFF